The rows below give T cell receptor beta chains drawn from one sample of a study of beta chain features in type 1 diabetes. This table comes from immunoSEQ multiplex PCR, and its TCRdb copy is limited to in-frame clones, with some not included. The table has about 150,000 clones, about 8.7% seen once. Sequenced: central memory CD4+ T cells from blood. These receptors were collected from a man younger than 30 in good health. The CDR3 runs from the conserved cysteine through the conserved F or W. A D gene is named only where the DNA matches it firmly. Not all rows give a size; the values are once, few, many and, for expanded clones, a class.

v_gene,j_gene,abundance,d_gene,CDR3nt,CDR3aa
TRBV11-3,TRBJ1-5,-,-,TGTGCCAGCAGCGGGGCGGGGGGAGATCAGCCCCAGCATTTT,CASSGAGGDQPQHF
TRBV5-1,TRBJ2-3,few,-,TGCGCCAGCAGTTGGGGCCAGGCAGATACGCAGTATTTT,CASSWGQADTQYF
TRBV28,TRBJ2-5,few,-,TGTGCCAGCACCCTGGGGGGGGCGGAAGAGACCCAGTACTTC,CASTLGGAEETQYF
TRBV30,TRBJ2-7,few,-,TGTGCCTGGAGTCCCCAGGGTGACGAGCAGTACTTC,CAWSPQGDEQYF
TRBV18,TRBJ1-2,-,-,TGTGCCAGCTCACCCGACAAGGAAAACTATGGCTACACCTTC,CASSPDKENYGYTF
TRBV29-1,TRBJ2-3,few,-,TGCAGCGTTGAGGTCAGTGGTGCAGATACGCAGTATTTT,CSVEVSGADTQYF
TRBV7-2,TRBJ2-2,-,-,TGTGCCAGCAGCTTATCGAGCCGACAGGCGACCGGGGAGCTGTTTTTT,CASSLSSRQATGELFF
TRBV5-1,TRBJ2-2,many,TRBD1,TGCGCCAGCAGCGGACAGGGTAGTACCGGGGAGCTGTTTTTT,CASSGQGSTGELFF
TRBV29-1,TRBJ1-2,few,TRBD1,TGCAGCGCACAGGGGGCGGATAATGGCTACACCTTC,CSAQGADNGYTF
TRBV5-1,TRBJ1-6,-,-,TGCGCCAGCAGCTTAGGGACAATTTATTCACCCCTCCACTTT,CASSLGTIYSPLHF
TRBV30,TRBJ2-7,many,TRBD1,TGTGCCTGGAATACAGGACAGGCCTACGAGCAGTACTTC,CAWNTGQAYEQYF
TRBV21-1,TRBJ1-2,-,-,TGTGCCAGCAGCAGCGACAGGGAGAGCTATGGCTACACCTTC,CASSSDRESYGYTF
TRBV6-1,TRBJ2-7,few,TRBD1,TGTGCCAGCAGTAACAGGGGGCTGGTCGAGCAGTACTTC,CASSNRGLVEQYF
TRBV4-2,TRBJ2-1,-,-,TGTGCCAGCAGCCAAGTCTCTGGGGGGGCGGATGAGCAGTTCTTC,CASSQVSGGADEQFF
TRBV6-5,TRBJ2-7,-,-,TGTGCCAGCAGTGGAAGAGGAGGGGCGGCCTACGAGCAGTACTTC,CASSGRGGAAYEQYF
TRBV9,TRBJ2-1,few,TRBD2,TGTGCCAGCAGCAAGGGACTAGCGGGACGGGCTGGCTACGGCAATGAGCAGTTCTTC,CASSKGLAGRAGYGNEQFF
TRBV4-3,TRBJ2-3,few,TRBD1,TGCGCCAGCAGCCGCCAGGCCGGGACAGCAGATACGCAGTATTTT,CASSRQAGTADTQYF
TRBV7-8,TRBJ2-3,-,TRBD2,TGTGCCAGCAGCCCCGGGACTAGCGGCCTCACAGATACGCAGTATTTT,CASSPGTSGLTDTQYF
TRBV7-9,TRBJ1-5,-,-,TGTGCCAGCAGCTTAGATTCAGGGAATCAGCCCCAGCATTTT,CASSLDSGNQPQHF
TRBV25-1,TRBJ1-6,-,TRBD1,TGTGCCAGTAGGGGACAGGGTGGATCACCCCTCCACTTT,CASRGQGGSPLHF
TRBV10-3,TRBJ2-3,few,TRBD2,TGTGCCACCTCGACTAGCGGGGTCGATACGCAGTATTTT,CATSTSGVDTQYF
TRBV11-3,TRBJ1-1,few,TRBD1,TGTGCCAGCAGCTTAGTGGGACAGATGAACACTGAAGCTTTCTTT,CASSLVGQMNTEAFF
TRBV20-1,TRBJ1-2,-,-,TGCAGTGCTCGTTCTTCTGGCTACACCTTC,CSARSSGYTF
TRBV18,TRBJ2-5,-,TRBD1,TGTGCCAGCTCACCCGGACAGGGGGCAGAGACCCAGTACTTC,CASSPGQGAETQYF
TRBV5-4,TRBJ2-7,few,-,TGTGCCAGCAGCCGCCCGGAAGGAGTGACCTACGAGCAGTACTTC,CASSRPEGVTYEQYF
TRBV11-2,TRBJ2-5,few,TRBD2,TGTGCCAGCAGCGTCGCGGGGGGGGCAGAGACCCAGTACTTC,CASSVAGGAETQYF
TRBV4-3,TRBJ2-3,few,-,TGCGCCAGCAGCCTCTCAGAGAGGTTCGGAGATACGCAGTATTTT,CASSLSERFGDTQYF
TRBV9,TRBJ1-6,few,TRBD1,TGTGCCAGCAGCGAGGACCCAGGGGGCGCGTCCTATAATTCACCCCTCCACTTT,CASSEDPGGASYNSPLHF
TRBV7-2,TRBJ2-5,-,-,TGTGCCAGCAGCTCGGGGTACCAAGAGACCCAGTACTTC,CASSSGYQETQYF
TRBV19,TRBJ2-4,-,-,TGTGCCAGTAGGTGGGGGCCTGACAAAAACATTCAGTACTTC,CASRWGPDKNIQYF
TRBV7-3,TRBJ2-7,many,TRBD1,TGTGCCAGCAGCCCCGGGACAGTTAACTCCGAGCAGTACTTC,CASSPGTVNSEQYF
TRBV2,TRBJ1-3,-,-,TGTGCCAGCAACGCACAGTCTGGAAACACCATATATTTT,CASNAQSGNTIYF
TRBV5-1,TRBJ1-1,few,-,TGCGCCAGCAGCTTAACACAGAACACTGAAGCTTTCTTT,CASSLTQNTEAFF
TRBV5-1,TRBJ1-4,-,-,TGCGCCAGCAGCTTCTCCGCAACTAATGAAAAACTGTTTTTT,CASSFSATNEKLFF